What follows are 9 T cell receptor beta chains derived from one specimen sequenced in a study of blood T cell repertoires in COVID-19. The assay was immunoSEQ multiplex PCR, and TCRdb's table has in-frame clones only and misses some. The sample has around 280,000 clones, 89% seen once. Input material: peripheral blood. The receptors derive from a young woman with COVID-19, enrolled during active disease.

The chain uses TRBV6-5 and TRBJ1-3; D ambiguous. V shed 0 bases and J shed 0 bases, with 9 bases lying between them. CDR1 and CDR2 (germline): MNHEY, SVGAGI. CDR3 length: 16 residues. CDR3 nucleotides: TGTGCCAGCAGTTACTCCCCGGTTCGCTCTGGAAACACCATATATTTT. Its translation: CASSYSPVRSGNTIYF.

The gene calls are TRBV5-6 and TRBJ2-4, with D hard to call. The germline V gene has CDR1 SGHDT and CDR2 YYEEEE. The CDR3 totals 13 residues. V was pared by 0 bases and J by 9 bases, with 10 bases between. CDR3: CASSLDLVGIQYF. The CDR3 nucleotides are TGTGCCAGCAGCTTGGATCTAGTTGGCATTCAGTACTTC.

The CDR3 loop is CASSVDSLAKNIQYF. The DNA of the CDR3 is TGCGCCAGCAGCGTGGACAGTCTAGCCAAAAACATTCAGTACTTC. The chain recombines TRBV5-1 with TRBJ2-4; a possible D gene is TRBD1 (6 bases). Per germline, CDR1 SGHRS and CDR2 YFSETQ. The V gene lost 4 bases and the J gene lost 0 bases, with 11 bases spanning the gap. This CDR3 has 15 amino acids.

The V gene is TRBV18, the J gene TRBJ2-5; a possible D gene is TRBD2 (6 bases). The V gene's germline CDR1 is KGHSH and CDR2 LQKENI. The V gene lost 3 bases and the J gene lost 7 bases, with 15 bases spanning the gap. The CDR3 sequence is 14 residues long. CDR3 region: CASSPGLAPLTQYF. In DNA form, the CDR3 reads TGTGCCAGCTCACCGGGACTCGCCCCATTGACCCAGTACTTC.

This rearrangement joins TRBV7-8 to TRBJ1-6; D is unclear. Between the trimmed V and J ends, which lost 3 bases and 7 bases, there was a span of 4 bases. This CDR3 spans 12 amino acids. Germline lookup yields CDR1 SGHVS and CDR2 FQNEAQ. CDR3 coding DNA: TGTGCCAGCAGCTTTTCGAATTCACCCCTCCACTTT. Translated: CASSFSNSPLHF.

The rearrangement links TRBV5-1 to TRBJ2-3; 10 positions agree with TRBD2. With V trimmed by 2 bases and J by 3 bases, 3 bases remained unmatched. CDR1 SGHRS and CDR2 YFSETQ come from the germline V gene. This CDR3 has 15 residues. The CDR3 protein is CASSLFSGGTDTQYF. The CDR3 coding sequence is TGCGCCAGCAGCTTATTTAGCGGGGGGACAGATACGCAGTATTTT.

The chain uses TRBV30 and TRBJ2-1, with a tentative D call TRBD1 (5 bases). CDR1 is GTSNPN and CDR2 is SVGIG in the germline V gene (reference sequence). This CDR3 has 12 residues. The V end lost 3 bases, the J end lost 9 bases, and 12 bases lay between the germline ends. Here the CDR3 reads CAWSAGGAEQFF. CDR3 DNA sequence: TGTGCCTGGAGCGCAGGTGGGGCTGAGCAGTTCTTC.

The chain carries TRBV9 and TRBJ1-5; no reliable D call. The V and J ends lost 0 bases and 6 bases respectively, with 13 bases between them. CDR1 is SGDLS and CDR2 is YYNGEE in the germline V gene. The CDR3 runs 15 residues. The CDR3 nucleotides are TGTGCCAGCAGCGTAGGCGGGGAAATCGGTCAGCCCCAGCATTTT. Amino acids: CASSVGGEIGQPQHF.

This clone was picked up one time. The rearrangement uses TRBV28 and TRBJ2-7; TRBD2 matches at 7 bases. Germline V gives CDR1 MDHEN, CDR2 SYDVKM. V shed 6 bases and J 5 bases; nucleotides not matched to a gene: 13. The CDR3 is 15 amino acids. CDR3 sequence: CASSWRGGLINEQYF. In DNA form, the CDR3 reads TGTGCCAGCAGCTGGAGGGGAGGGTTGATCAACGAGCAGTACTTC.